This TCR beta chain was recorded in a study of spatial heterogeneity in lung cancer. Germline CDR1 reads SGHRS; CDR2 reads YFSETQ. V was clipped by 2 bases and J by 9 bases; unmatched bases: 14. This CDR3 has 16 residues. Specified time point: sample taken at primary tumor resection. Sequencing was performed on whole RNA extracted from tumor and nontumor lung tissue, or from frozen PBMC, and the material was left unsorted. TCRdb used MiXCR to reprocess the 5' RACE reads, holding one entry per CDR3 protein. The sample consists of roughly 48,000 distinct CDR3 sequences, around 5.2% of them appearing once. In this sample, this clonotype turned up many times.

This chain joins TRBV5-1 and TRBJ2-1, with 7 bases aligning to TRBD1. This specimen consisted of PBMCs, obtained at surgery. This receptor was obtained from a male donor with early-stage non-small cell lung cancer. The DNA of the CDR3 is TGCGCCAGCAGCTTCCGACAGGGACCCACTACGAGTGAGCAGTTCTTC. Translated, it gives CASSFRQGPTTSEQFF.